This TCR beta chain comes out of a study of blood T cell repertoires in COVID-19. Study summary: Both acute and convalescent COVID-19 samples were obtained from the United States, Italy and Spain. PBMCs, B-cell-depleted T cells, or T cells were the source of the cDNA or gDNA that made up the material.

Authors' processing steps: Estimation of nucleated cell counts was performed using reference gene primer amplification. Clones were read by immunoSEQ multiplex PCR, and TCRdb kept only the in-frame ones, dropping some. V, J and clone size reflect that table, while D and trimming were determined from the DNA. The sample contains around 210,000 clones, about nine tenths of which appear only once. Per the germline V gene, CDR1 is SGDLS and CDR2 is YYNGEE. The length of the CDR3 is 20 residues. The trim removed 0 bases at V and 5 bases at J, leaving 19 bases unmatched. The sequencing input was peripheral blood. The V call is TRBV9, the J call TRBJ2-5; 10 bases agree with TRBD2. The sequence was collected from a woman aged 70-85 years with acute or convalescent COVID-19. The CDR3, as DNA: TGTGCCAGCAGCGTAGGAGCCGCGGGTACGGCTAGCGGGAGCGGGGAGACCCAGTACTTC. This sequence encodes CASSVGAAGTASGSGETQYF. Based on the CDR3 plus reference TRBV9 and TRBJ2-5, the full variable domain is DSGVTQTPKHLITATGQRVTLRCSPRSGDLSVYWYQQSLDQGLQFLIQYYNGEERAKGNILERFSAQQFPDLHSELNLSSLELGDSALYFCASSVGAAGTASGSGETQYFGPGTRLLVL.